Listed here is a single T cell receptor (beta chain). Its antigen is currently unknown. Other nucleotide sequences in the sample specify the same CDR3. Trimming took off 0 bases at V and 1 base at J, with 8 bases between the two ends. The CDR3 totals 15 residues. Germline lookup yields CDR1 MNHNS and CDR2 SASEGT. The sample comes from a study of shared clonotypes between healthy human individuals. Using immunoSEQ multiplex PCR, the repertoire was profiled, and TCRdb retains in-frame clones only, with some absent. The data hold more than 2 million clones, with approximately 96% observed a single time. Overall study findings and caveats: Sharing of clonotypes among donors was expected to vary with sequencing depth.

J is TRBJ2-3 and V is TRBV6-1, with TRBD1 as a possible D gene (6 bases). The material sequenced was naive CD4+ T cells sorted from blood. Subset meaning: CD45RA+ positively selected. The receptor was derived from a man younger than 30 in good health. CDR3 protein: CASSEAGAGTDTQYF. The CDR3 region has the DNA TGTGCCAGCAGTGAAGCGGGGGCGGGCACAGATACGCAGTATTTT.